This entry lists 3 T cell receptor beta chains sequenced from one sample in a study of T cells in women clearing cervical HPV infection. Sequencing was performed with immunoSEQ multiplex PCR; in TCRdb, only in-frame clones are kept and a portion is missing. Recorded for this sample: about 30,000 clones. The specimen sequenced was blood buffy coat. The receptors shown here come from a woman aged 18-70 years with a cervical HPV16 infection that either progressed to CIN3+ or cleared (not recorded which).

To note about this clone: The missing CDR3 end, 3 residues past where the read stops, is filled in from the germline J gene. The V gene is TRBV11-3, the J gene TRBJ2-1; D gene uncertain. Trimming cost V 7 bases and J 5 bases, with 9 bases left between them. Germline CDR1 SGHNT, CDR2 YENEEA. The CDR3 runs 12 residues. The sequenced CDR3 bases are TGTGCCAGCAACCACTTTAACAATGAG. Protein: CASNHFNNE. The complete CDR3 reads CASNHFNNEQFF. The whole variable domain, filled in from reference TRBV11-3 and TRBJ2-1, reads EAGVVQSPRYKIIEKKQPVAFWCNPISGHNTLYWYLQNLGQGPELLIRYENEEAVDDSQLPKDRFSAERLKGVDSTLKIQPAELGDSAVYLCASNHFNNEQFFGPGTRLTVL.

Notes on this clone: The read is 3 residues too short to cover the CDR3 end, so that end is filled in from the germline J gene. V and J are TRBV10-3 and TRBJ1-1; no reliable D call. Per the germline V gene, CDR1 is ENHRY and CDR2 is SYGVKD. This CDR3 is 15 amino acids long. Trimming removed 0 bases at V and 0 bases at J, with 8 bases between. The CDR3 sequence: CAISESAGLNTEAFF. CDR3 DNA, as far as it was read: TGTGCCATCAGTGAGTCGGCAGGTTTGAACACTGAA.

A note on this clone: The missing CDR3 end, 3 residues past where the read stops, is filled in from the germline J gene. The rearrangement links TRBV11-2 to TRBJ1-3; D is perhaps TRBD1 (5 bases). Deletions cut 4 bases from V and 2 bases from J, with 12 bases between. The CDR3 length is 15 residues. Germline V gene data show CDR1 as SGHAT and CDR2 as FQNNGV. The CDR3 loop is CASSYRGGTGNTIYF. The sequenced part of the CDR3 DNA is TGTGCCAGCAGCTACCGCGGGGGGACTGGAAACACC.